Listed here are 27 T cell receptor beta chains from one sample, sequenced in a study of OX40 agonist ivuxolimab in advanced cancers. Some clones are missing from TCRdb's copy, which holds only in-frame ones; the method was immunoSEQ multiplex PCR. The sample has about 20,000 clones, around nine tenths seen once. This specimen consisted of CD4+ or CD8+ T cells sorted from blood, obtained in a trial of the OX40 agonist ivuxolimab. These receptors originate from an adult with an advanced solid tumor such as melanoma, head and neck, liver or kidney cancer.

The chain couples TRBV6-1 to TRBJ2-7; no clear D gene. With 4 bases removed from V and 4 bases from J, the gap between germline ends came to 11 bases. The CDR3 loop spans 13 amino acids. Germline CDR1 MNHNS, CDR2 SASEGT. The CDR3 DNA is TGTGCCAGCAGTGGTCAGAACCAATACGAGCAGTACTTC. Protein product: CASSGQNQYEQYF.

V usage is TRBV27 and J usage is TRBJ2-1; 13 bases match TRBD2. The CDR3 spans 17 residues. The V gene end was trimmed by 3 bases and the J gene end by 9 bases; junction bases not matched to a gene: 11. Germline CDR1 is MNHEY and CDR2 is SMNVEV (reference sequence). The CDR3 spells CASSFTSGGVVLREQFF. The CDR3 nucleotides read TGTGCCAGCAGTTTCACTAGCGGGGGGGTCGTCTTACGTGAGCAGTTCTTC.

The gene calls are TRBV19 and TRBJ1-1, with D maybe TRBD1 (5 bases). The germline gives CDR1 LNHDA, CDR2 SQIVND (reference sequence). V lost 2 bases and J lost 0, with 10 bases in between. The CDR3 runs to 15 residues. The CDR3 loop reads CASSINGGVNTEAFF. As DNA, the CDR3 is TGTGCCAGTAGTATAAATGGGGGGGTGAACACTGAAGCTTTCTTT.

This chain uses TRBV11-3 with TRBJ2-7; D remains ambiguous. CDR3 size: 13 residues. Trimming removed 0 bases at V and 0 bases at J, with 3 bases between. CDR1 is SGHNT and CDR2 is YENEEA in the germline V gene. For the CDR3, the DNA is TGTGCCAGCAGCTTAGAATTCTCCTACGAGCAGTACTTC. Translation: CASSLEFSYEQYF.

J is TRBJ2-1 and V is TRBV6-5; D gene unclear. V was cut by 5 bases and J by 3 bases, with 5 bases left in between. The CDR3 totals 12 residues. Per germline, CDR1 MNHEY and CDR2 SVGAGI. The CDR3 region is CASSEDYNEQFF. CDR3 nucleotide sequence: TGTGCCAGCAGTGAAGACTACAATGAGCAGTTCTTC.

The CDR3 DNA reads TGTGCCAGCAGCGTGTTGGGTACGCAGTATTTT. It encodes CASSVLGTQYF. This chain joins TRBV6-5 and TRBJ2-3; D is unclear. Germline V CDR1 and CDR2: MNHEY, SVGAGI. The CDR3 is 11 residues long. Trimming shortened V by 6 bases and J by 8 bases, and 9 bases separated the two germline ends.

In this sample, this clone turned up once. V gene TRBV6-6 combines with J gene TRBJ2-4; D call uncertain. CDR3 length: 13 residues. Trimming removed 0 bases at V and 6 bases at J, with 6 bases between. The germline CDR1 and CDR2 sequences are MNHNY and SVGAGI (reference sequence). CDR3 DNA sequence: TGTGCCAGCAGTTACTCAGTAGGAAACATTCAGTACTTC. The encoded protein is CASSYSVGNIQYF.

The chain carries TRBV19 and TRBJ2-1; D is unresolved. Germline V gene sequence: CDR1 LNHDA, CDR2 SQIVND (reference sequence). Trimming removed 0 bases at V and 0 bases at J, with 6 bases between. CDR3 length equals 15 residues. CDR3 DNA: TGTGCCAGTAGTATAGATGGTAGCTCCTACAATGAGCAGTTCTTC. Translating it yields CASSIDGSSYNEQFF.

This chain links TRBV27 with TRBJ2-3; D is unresolved. The V gene lost 3 bases and the J gene lost 0 bases, with 4 bases spanning the gap. CDR1 is MNHEY and CDR2 is SMNVEV in the germline V gene (reference sequence). There are 13 residues in the CDR3. CDR3 loop: CASSFMSTDTQYF. The CDR3 bases are TGTGCCAGCAGTTTTATGAGCACAGATACGCAGTATTTT.

V usage is TRBV6-6 and J usage is TRBJ2-5; TRBD2 aligns across 11 bases. V dropped 4 bases and J dropped 5; count of bases not matched to a gene: 6. CDR3 length: 15 amino acids. Germline loops: CDR1 MNHNY, CDR2 SVGAGI (reference sequence). Written as DNA, the CDR3 is TGTGCCAGCAGTTTTAGCGGGGGGGCCGTGGAGACCCAGTACTTC. This translates into CASSFSGGAVETQYF.

V gene TRBV18 combines with J gene TRBJ2-3, with 12 bases identical to TRBD2. V gave up 6 bases and J gave up 3 bases; unmatched junction bases: 7. The CDR3 is 16 residues long. Looked up from germline, CDR1 is KGHSH and CDR2 is LQKENI. The CDR3 is CASSSTSGSITDTQYF. The CDR3 DNA follows: TGTGCCAGCTCCTCGACTAGCGGGAGTATAACAGATACGCAGTATTTT. The entire variable domain, with the rest obtained from reference TRBV18 and TRBJ2-3, is as follows: NAGVMQNPRHLVRRRGQEARLRCSPMKGHSHVYWYRQLPEEGLKFMVYLQKENIIDESGMPKERFSAEFPKEGPSILRIQQVVRGDSAAYFCASSSTSGSITDTQYFGPGTRLTVL.

This clone has just a few counts. Written as DNA, the CDR3 is TGTGCCTGGAGTTACGGGCTGAACACTGAAGCTTTCTTT. Encoded protein: CAWSYGLNTEAFF. The rearrangement uses TRBV30 and TRBJ1-1; the D is unclear. The CDR3 consists of 13 residues. The germline gives CDR1 GTSNPN, CDR2 SVGIG (reference sequence). V shed 2 bases and J shed 0 bases, with 7 bases lying between them.

The V call is TRBV29-1, the J call TRBJ2-7; D tentatively reads TRBD1 or TRBD2 (5 bases each). This CDR3 region has 12 residues. Germline V gene sequence: CDR1 SQVTM, CDR2 ANQGSEA. With 3 bases removed from V and 5 bases from J, the gap between germline ends came to 11 bases. The CDR3 nucleotides are TGCAGCGTTGAGTACGGGGCCGACGAGCAGTACTTC. Its protein is CSVEYGADEQYF.

V gene TRBV2 combines with J gene TRBJ1-3, with a tentative D call TRBD1 (6 bases). The germline CDR1 and CDR2 sequences are SNHLY and FYNNEI. The CDR3 spans 17 residues. V lost 0 bases to trimming and J lost 3 bases, with 15 bases between them. The CDR3 reads CASSEAPRGPGGNTIYF. The CDR3 DNA reads TGTGCCAGCAGTGAAGCGCCGCGGGGGCCAGGTGGAAACACCATATATTTT.

This chain uses TRBV6-1 with TRBJ2-4; D is possibly TRBD2 (7 bases). The V and J ends lost 0 bases and 5 bases respectively, with 11 bases between them. The germline V gene has CDR1 MNHNS and CDR2 SASEGT. There are 15 residues in the CDR3. The CDR3 DNA reads TGTGCCAGCAGTGAAGCTGAGGGGGGGGAAAACATTCAGTACTTC. It is translated as CASSEAEGGENIQYF.

The chain joins TRBV5-4 to TRBJ2-5, with 13 bases lining up with TRBD2. Germline-derived CDR1 and CDR2 are SGHNT and YYREEE (reference sequence). The V and J ends lost 5 bases and 5 bases, in that order; junction bases with no gene match: 6. The CDR3 length is 15 residues. CDR3 DNA sequence: TGTGCCAGCAGAGATACTAGCGGGGGGGAGGAGACCCAGTACTTC. It translates to CASRDTSGGEETQYF.

This clone was counted a single time. The V call is TRBV6-4, the J call TRBJ1-5; 9 nucleotides agree with TRBD1. CDR3 length: 16 residues. Germline V gene sequence: CDR1 MRHNA, CDR2 SNTAGT. The junction had 14 bases not matched to a gene; V was cut back by 11 bases and J by 3 bases. This CDR3 reads CAVLLLGTGNNQPQHF. The CDR3 nucleotides read TGTGCCGTATTACTACTTGGGACAGGGAACAATCAGCCCCAGCATTTT.

The genes are TRBV10-1 and TRBJ1-4; TRBD1 is a possible D gene (6 bases). Germline loops: CDR1 WNHNN, CDR2 SYGVQD (reference sequence). Trimming removed 7 bases at V and 0 bases at J, with 21 bases between. This CDR3 is built from 18 residues. CDR3 nucleotide sequence: TGCGCCAGCATGCCGGGACAAACGATACCCACAACTAATGAAAAACTGTTTTTT. Protein product: CASMPGQTIPTTNEKLFF.

The chain is built from TRBV27 and TRBJ2-3, with D uncertain. Trimming removed 2 bases at V and 3 bases at J, with 6 bases between. Germline V lookup: CDR1 MNHEY, CDR2 SMNVEV (reference sequence). CDR3 length: 13 residues. CDR3 sequence (DNA): TGTGCCAGCAGTTTAGTGGGGACAGATACGCAGTATTTT. It codes for CASSLVGTDTQYF.

The V gene is TRBV4-1, the J gene TRBJ2-3; D not certain. Germline assignment: CDR1 MGHRA and CDR2 YSYEKL. The CDR3 sequence is 15 residues long. The germline V and J ends were trimmed by 0 bases and 4 bases, with 11 bases remaining between them. The CDR3 protein is CASSQEPELPDTQYF. The CDR3 nucleotides read TGCGCCAGCAGCCAAGAGCCGGAGCTCCCAGATACGCAGTATTTT.

The chain uses TRBV2 and TRBJ2-3, with TRBD1 as a possible D gene (6 bases). Trimming left V 7 bases short and J 6 bases short, with 8 bases between. The CDR3 length is 11 residues. Germline loops: CDR1 SNHLY, CDR2 FYNNEI. CDR3 residues: CASKRGDTQYF. The DNA of the CDR3 is TGTGCCAGCAAAAGGGGGGATACGCAGTATTTT.

V and J are TRBV10-3 and TRBJ1-2, with 11 positions matching TRBD1. V shed 3 bases, J shed 7 bases, and the junction held 7 bases outside the gene matches. Germline loops: CDR1 ENHRY, CDR2 SYGVKD. The CDR3 has 15 amino acids. The CDR3 spells CAISEGDRGLVGYTF. CDR3 nucleotides: TGTGCCATCAGTGAAGGGGACAGGGGGTTAGTTGGCTACACCTTC.

The CDR3 region has the DNA TGTGCCAGCAGTTACGCAGACCTGAACACTGAAGCTTTCTTT. Translated, it gives CASSYADLNTEAFF. The chain couples TRBV6-5 to TRBJ1-1; D call uncertain. The CDR3 extends over 14 amino acids. Trimming pared 2 bases from V and 0 bases from J, leaving 7 bases between. Germline V lookup: CDR1 MNHEY, CDR2 SVGAGI.

The rearrangement uses TRBV30 and TRBJ2-3; TRBD1 matches at 7 bases. Germline trimming cut 5 bases from V and 2 bases from J; bases unmatched to any gene: 10. Germline V gene lookup returns CDR1 GTSNPN and CDR2 SVGIG (reference sequence). This CDR3 comprises 15 residues. Here the CDR3 reads CAWEMTGTTTDTQYF. DNA for the CDR3: TGTGCCTGGGAGATGACAGGGACCACCACAGATACGCAGTATTTT.

The chain is built from TRBV4-2 and TRBJ2-1, with 9 bases identical to TRBD1. Looked up from germline, CDR1 is LGHNA and CDR2 is YNFKEQ. V lost 3 bases and J lost 7; bases outside the gene matches: 13. This CDR3 comprises 17 residues. In DNA form, the CDR3 reads TGTGCCAGCAGCCAGGGCCATTCTACAGGGGGCGGGAATGAGCAGTTCTTC. Its translation: CASSQGHSTGGGNEQFF.

V gene TRBV5-1 combines with J gene TRBJ2-7; 10 bases are a match to TRBD1. CDR1 is SGHRS, CDR2 YFSETQ, per germline. The J segment lost 0 bases and the V segment lost 2 bases, leaving 5 bases of the junction unmatched. The CDR3 runs to 16 residues. CDR3 in amino acids: CASSLGQGDLSYEQYF. CDR3 coding DNA: TGCGCCAGCAGCTTAGGACAGGGGGATCTCTCCTACGAGCAGTACTTC.

The rearrangement links TRBV27 to TRBJ2-1, with 10 bases identical to TRBD1. The CDR3 is 18 residues long. Germline assignment: CDR1 MNHEY and CDR2 SMNVEV (reference sequence). Trimming took 2 bases from V and 3 from J; bases not matched to a gene: 10. CDR3 in amino acids: CASSLLSSGTGVYNEQFF. The CDR3 region has the DNA TGTGCCAGCAGTTTACTTTCTTCGGGGACAGGGGTCTACAATGAGCAGTTCTTC.